This TCR beta chain was sequenced in a study of OX40 agonist ivuxolimab in advanced cancers. Some background on the complete study: The costimulatory receptor OX40 (CD134) was targeted by ivuxolimab, a fully human IgG2 agonistic monoclonal antibody. Intravenous ivuxolimab was administered to patients every 2 weeks at six dose levels: 0.01, 0.1, 0.3, 1.5, 3 and 10 mg/kg. Of the 50 to 55 dose-escalation patients, hepatocellular carcinoma was present in 19, melanoma in some 15, renal cell carcinoma in 9 and head and neck cancer in 9. A male proportion of roughly 80% and a mean age of approximately 58 years, ranging from 23 to 79, were recorded for the dose-escalation cohort. Patients were allowed to have had prior anti-PD-1, anti-PD-L1 or anti-CTLA-4 therapy, and 40% of the dose-escalation patients had previously received checkpoint inhibitors. Partial responses were achieved by three dose-escalation patients, of whom one had hepatocellular carcinoma and two had cutaneous melanoma. Peripheral TCRbeta sequencing aimed to test whether ivuxolimab altered TCR sequence diversity and caused clonal T-cell expansion. The paper describes the monotherapy dose-escalation part (N of about 52 patients) of the phase I trial of ivuxolimab.

The CDR3 goes from the cysteine to the phenylalanine over 16 residues. Only the CDR3 DNA stays, 48 bases, in frame from base 1. The junction shows trimming of 6 bases on V and 4 bases on J, plus 16 bases between the germline ends. According to the germline V gene, CDR1 reads MDHEN and CDR2 reads SYDVKM. The study at large found these results: Clonal expansion of both CD4+ and CD8+ blood T cells was observed from baseline to week 6 at doses 0.1 to 3.0 mg/kg. After ivuxolimab, more expanded clones were found on average in CD8+ T cells than in CD4+ T cells. In the 0.1-3.0 mg/kg groups, partial responders were among the patients with the lowest normalized peripheral clonal expansion, particularly in CD8+ T cells. Antigen specificity was not determined for the clonally expanded peripheral T cells. Low levels of normalized T-cell clonal expansion were also shown by some nonresponding patients.

The trial excluded patients who had a history of autoimmune disease or who were on systemic immunosuppression. Peripheral blood for TCR sequencing was collected from all dose cohorts at baseline, on cycle 4 day 1, and on cycle 7 day 1. The samples were drawn from a first-in-human, open-label, multicenter phase I dose-escalation trial of ivuxolimab. Adults with locally advanced or metastatic head and neck squamous cell, hepatocellular, melanoma or renal cell carcinoma were enrolled in the trial. Before TCR sequencing, CD4+ T cells and CD8+ T cells were sorted from peripheral blood as separate populations. In regard to this clone: The antigen this receptor binds is unknown. Base qualities are not provided; no much larger clone lies one nucleotide away.

To sequence the TCRbeta CDR3 region, genomic DNA was isolated from the sorted cells. The immunoSEQ Assay was used to sequence the TCRbeta CDR3 regions. Not all clones reach the TCRdb copy of this immuneACCESS table, which keeps in-frame sequences only. Checked studies attribute under half of the gap to unresolved V genes and leave the rest unexplained. The sample table shows approximately 69,000 clones, and 80% to 85% are seen once. The top ten clones comprise 7.5% to 9% of the sample. The sequence was obtained from an adult with an advanced solid tumor such as melanoma, head and neck, liver or kidney cancer. The sequenced sample was CD4+ or CD8+ T cells sorted from blood, obtained in a trial of the OX40 agonist ivuxolimab. The sequence links TRBV28 to TRBJ1-6; TRBD1 is a possible D gene, resting on 5 matching bases. The nucleotide sequence reads TGTGCCAGCAGGCCACCCCGGGGGGGTTATAATTCACCCCTCCACTTT. Its protein product is CASRPPRGGYNSPLHF.